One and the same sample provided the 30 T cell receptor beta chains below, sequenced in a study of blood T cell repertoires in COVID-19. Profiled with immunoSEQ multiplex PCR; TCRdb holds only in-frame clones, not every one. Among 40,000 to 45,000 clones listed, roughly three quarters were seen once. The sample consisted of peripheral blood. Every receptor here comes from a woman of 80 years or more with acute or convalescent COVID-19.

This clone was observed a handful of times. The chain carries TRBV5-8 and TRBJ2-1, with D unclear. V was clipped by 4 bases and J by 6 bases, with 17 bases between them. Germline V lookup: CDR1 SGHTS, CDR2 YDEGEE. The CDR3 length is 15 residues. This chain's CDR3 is CASSPVVGPSNEQFF. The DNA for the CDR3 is TGTGCCAGCAGCCCCGTTGTGGGTCCTAGCAATGAGCAGTTCTTC.

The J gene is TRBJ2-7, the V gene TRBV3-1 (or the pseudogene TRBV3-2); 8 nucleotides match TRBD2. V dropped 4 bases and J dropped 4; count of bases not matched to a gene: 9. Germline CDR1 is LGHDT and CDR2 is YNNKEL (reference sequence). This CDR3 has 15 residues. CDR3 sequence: CASSPTGTSGYEQYF. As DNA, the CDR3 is TGTGCCAGCAGCCCCACCGGGACTAGTGGGTACGAGCAGTACTTC.

The CDR3 sequence: CSVEGPTEKLFF. Here the CDR3 DNA reads TGCAGCGTTGAGGGGCCTACAGAAAAACTGTTTTTT. The chain combines TRBV29-1 with TRBJ1-4; possible D gene TRBD1, 5 bases. The V gene lost 3 bases and the J gene lost 8 bases, with 10 bases spanning the gap. The CDR3 length is 12 residues. Germline-derived CDR1 and CDR2 are SQVTM and ANQGSEA.

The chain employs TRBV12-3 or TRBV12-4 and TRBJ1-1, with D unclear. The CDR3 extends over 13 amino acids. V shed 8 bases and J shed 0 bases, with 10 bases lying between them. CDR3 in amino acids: CASSGGVNTEAFF. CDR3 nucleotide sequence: TGTGCCAGCTCCGGCGGGGTGAACACTGAAGCTTTCTTT.

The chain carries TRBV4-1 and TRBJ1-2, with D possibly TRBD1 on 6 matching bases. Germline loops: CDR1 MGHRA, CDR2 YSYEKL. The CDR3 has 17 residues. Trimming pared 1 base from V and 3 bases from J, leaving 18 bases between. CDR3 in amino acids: CASSQATDRAGDYGYTF. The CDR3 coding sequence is TGCGCCAGCAGCCAAGCAACGGACAGAGCCGGGGACTATGGCTACACCTTC.

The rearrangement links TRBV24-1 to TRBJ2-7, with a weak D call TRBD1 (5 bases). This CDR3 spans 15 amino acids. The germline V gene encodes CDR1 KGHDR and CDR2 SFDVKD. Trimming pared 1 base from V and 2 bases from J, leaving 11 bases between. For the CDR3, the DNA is TGTGCCACCAGTGATTTTGTGACAGAAGCCTACGAGCAGTACTTC. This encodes CATSDFVTEAYEQYF.

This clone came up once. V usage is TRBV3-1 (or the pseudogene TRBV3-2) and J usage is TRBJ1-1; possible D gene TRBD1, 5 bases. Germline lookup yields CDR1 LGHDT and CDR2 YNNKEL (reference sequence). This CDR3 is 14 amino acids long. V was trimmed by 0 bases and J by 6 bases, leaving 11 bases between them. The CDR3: CASSQDGWGAEAFF. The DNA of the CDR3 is TGTGCCAGCAGCCAAGATGGGTGGGGCGCTGAAGCTTTCTTT.

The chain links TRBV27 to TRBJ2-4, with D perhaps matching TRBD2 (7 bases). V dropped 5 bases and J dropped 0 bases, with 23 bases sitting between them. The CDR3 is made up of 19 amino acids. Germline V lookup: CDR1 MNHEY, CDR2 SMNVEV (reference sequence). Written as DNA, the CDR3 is TGTGCCAGCAGTCCCCGGAGGGGGGGGGAGCCGAGAGCCAAAAACATTCAGTACTTC. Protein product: CASSPRRGGEPRAKNIQYF.

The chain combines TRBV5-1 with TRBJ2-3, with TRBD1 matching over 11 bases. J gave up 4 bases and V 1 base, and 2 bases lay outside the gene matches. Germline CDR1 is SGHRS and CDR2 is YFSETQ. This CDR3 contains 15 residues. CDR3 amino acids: CASSLRTGGADTQYF. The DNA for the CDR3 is TGCGCCAGCAGCTTGAGGACAGGGGGCGCAGATACGCAGTATTTT.

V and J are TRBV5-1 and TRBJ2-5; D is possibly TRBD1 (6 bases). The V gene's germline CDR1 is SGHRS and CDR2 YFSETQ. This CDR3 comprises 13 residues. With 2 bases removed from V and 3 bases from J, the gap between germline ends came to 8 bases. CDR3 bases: TGCGCCAGCAGCTTCGGGACAAAAGAGACCCAGTACTTC. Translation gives CASSFGTKETQYF.

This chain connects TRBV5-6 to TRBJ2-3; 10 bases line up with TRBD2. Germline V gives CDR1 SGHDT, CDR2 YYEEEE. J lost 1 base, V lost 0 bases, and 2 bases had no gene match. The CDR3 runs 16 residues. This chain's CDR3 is CASSLEGTSGTDTQYF. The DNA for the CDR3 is TGTGCCAGCAGCTTGGAAGGGACTAGCGGCACAGATACGCAGTATTTT.

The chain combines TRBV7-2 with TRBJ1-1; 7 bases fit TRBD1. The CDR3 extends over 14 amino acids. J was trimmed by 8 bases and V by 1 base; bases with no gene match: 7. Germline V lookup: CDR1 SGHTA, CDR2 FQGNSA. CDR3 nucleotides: TGTGCCAGCAGCTTAGTGGACAGGACCACGGAAGCTTTCTTT. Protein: CASSLVDRTTEAFF. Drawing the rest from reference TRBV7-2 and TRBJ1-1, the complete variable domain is GAGVSQSPSNKVTEKGKDVELRCDPISGHTALYWYRQSLGQGLEFLIYFQGNSAPDKSGLPSDRFSAERTGGSVSTLTIQRTQQEDSAVYLCASSLVDRTTEAFFGQGTRLTVV.

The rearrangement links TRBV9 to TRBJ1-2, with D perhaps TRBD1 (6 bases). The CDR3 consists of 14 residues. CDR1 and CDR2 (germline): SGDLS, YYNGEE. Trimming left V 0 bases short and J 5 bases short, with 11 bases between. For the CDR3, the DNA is TGTGCCAGCAGCGTAGAACAGGGTGGATATGGCTACACCTTC. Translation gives CASSVEQGGYGYTF.

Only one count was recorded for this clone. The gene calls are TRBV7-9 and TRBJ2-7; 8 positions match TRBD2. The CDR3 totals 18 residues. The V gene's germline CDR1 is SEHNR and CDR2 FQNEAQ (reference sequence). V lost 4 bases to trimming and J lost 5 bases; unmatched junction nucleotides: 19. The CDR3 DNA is TGTGCCAGCAGCTCAAAAAGACGAACTAGCGGACCACGGGACGAGCAGTACTTC. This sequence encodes CASSSKRRTSGPRDEQYF.

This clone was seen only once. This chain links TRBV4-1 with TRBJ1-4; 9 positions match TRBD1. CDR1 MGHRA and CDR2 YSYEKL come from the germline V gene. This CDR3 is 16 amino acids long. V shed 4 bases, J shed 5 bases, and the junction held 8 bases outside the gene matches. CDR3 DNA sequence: TGCGCCAGCAGCCTCTACTCCGGGACAGGGAATGAAAAACTGTTTTTT. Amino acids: CASSLYSGTGNEKLFF.

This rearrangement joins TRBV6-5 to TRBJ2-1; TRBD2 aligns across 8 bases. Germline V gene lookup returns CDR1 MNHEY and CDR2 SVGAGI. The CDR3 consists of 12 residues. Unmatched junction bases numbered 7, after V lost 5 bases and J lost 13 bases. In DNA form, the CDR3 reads TGTGCCAGCAGTCCAGGACTAGCTCGACAGTTCTTC. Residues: CASSPGLARQFF.

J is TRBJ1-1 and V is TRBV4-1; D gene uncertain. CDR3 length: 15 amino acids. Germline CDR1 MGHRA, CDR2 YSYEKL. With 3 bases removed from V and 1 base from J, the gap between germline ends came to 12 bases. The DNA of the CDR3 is TGCGCCAGCAGCCACCCAAGTCGGGGGAACACTGAAGCTTTCTTT. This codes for CASSHPSRGNTEAFF.

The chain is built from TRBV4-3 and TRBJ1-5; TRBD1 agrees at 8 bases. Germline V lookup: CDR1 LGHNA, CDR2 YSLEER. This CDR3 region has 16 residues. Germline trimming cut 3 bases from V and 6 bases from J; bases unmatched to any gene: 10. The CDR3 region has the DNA TGCGCCAGCAGCCACCAGACAGGGGCATACGGTCAGCCCCAGCATTTT. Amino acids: CASSHQTGAYGQPQHF.

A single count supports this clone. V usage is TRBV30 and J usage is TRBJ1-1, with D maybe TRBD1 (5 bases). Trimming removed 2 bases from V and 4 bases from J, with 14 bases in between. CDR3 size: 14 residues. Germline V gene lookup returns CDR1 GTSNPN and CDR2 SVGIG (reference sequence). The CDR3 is CAWSKLRGGTEAFF. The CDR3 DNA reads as TGTGCCTGGAGTAAGTTGAGGGGAGGCACTGAAGCTTTCTTT.

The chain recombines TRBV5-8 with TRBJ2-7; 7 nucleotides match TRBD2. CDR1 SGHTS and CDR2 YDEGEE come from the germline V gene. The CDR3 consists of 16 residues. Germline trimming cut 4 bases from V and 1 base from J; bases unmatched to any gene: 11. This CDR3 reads CASSAGGSTISYEQYF. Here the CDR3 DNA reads TGTGCCAGCAGCGCGGGCGGGAGCACCATTTCCTACGAGCAGTACTTC.

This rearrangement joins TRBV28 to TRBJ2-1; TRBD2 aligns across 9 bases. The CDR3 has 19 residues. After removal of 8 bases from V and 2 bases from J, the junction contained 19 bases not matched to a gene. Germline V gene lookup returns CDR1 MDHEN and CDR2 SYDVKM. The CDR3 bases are TGTGCCAGCCTTACCCTGAGGGGTAGCGGGAGTAGGCCCTACAATGAGCAGTTCTTC. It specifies CASLTLRGSGSRPYNEQFF.

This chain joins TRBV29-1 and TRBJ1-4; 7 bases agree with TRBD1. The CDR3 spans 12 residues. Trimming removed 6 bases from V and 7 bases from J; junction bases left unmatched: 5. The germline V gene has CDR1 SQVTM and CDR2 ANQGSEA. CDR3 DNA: TGCAGCGTCCAGACAGGGAGTGAAAAACTGTTTTTT. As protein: CSVQTGSEKLFF.

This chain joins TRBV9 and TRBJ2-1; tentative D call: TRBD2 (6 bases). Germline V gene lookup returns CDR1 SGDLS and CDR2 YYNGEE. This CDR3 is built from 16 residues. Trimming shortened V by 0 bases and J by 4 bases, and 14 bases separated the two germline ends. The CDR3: CASSVGRSGPYNEQFF. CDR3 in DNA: TGTGCCAGCAGCGTAGGTAGGAGCGGGCCTTACAATGAGCAGTTCTTC. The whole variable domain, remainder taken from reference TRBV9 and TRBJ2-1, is DSGVTQTPKHLITATGQRVTLRCSPRSGDLSVYWYQQSLDQGLQFLIQYYNGEERAKGNILERFSAQQFPDLHSELNLSSLELGDSALYFCASSVGRSGPYNEQFFGPGTRLTVL.

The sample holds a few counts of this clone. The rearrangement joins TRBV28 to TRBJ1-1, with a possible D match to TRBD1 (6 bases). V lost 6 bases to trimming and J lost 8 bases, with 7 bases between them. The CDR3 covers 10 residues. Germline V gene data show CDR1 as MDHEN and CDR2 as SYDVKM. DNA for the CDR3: TGTGCCAGCAGAAGGGGGGAAGCTTTCTTT. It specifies CASRRGEAFF.

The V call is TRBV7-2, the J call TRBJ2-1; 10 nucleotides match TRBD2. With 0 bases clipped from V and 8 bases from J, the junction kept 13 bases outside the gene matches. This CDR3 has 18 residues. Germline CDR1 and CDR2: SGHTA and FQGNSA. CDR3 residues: CASSLAALAGVINDEQFF. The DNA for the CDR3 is TGTGCCAGCAGCTTAGCGGCCCTAGCGGGAGTTATAAACGATGAGCAGTTCTTC.

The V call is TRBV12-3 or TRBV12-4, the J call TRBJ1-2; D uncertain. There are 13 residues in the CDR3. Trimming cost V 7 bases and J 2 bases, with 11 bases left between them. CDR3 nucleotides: TGTGCCAGCATCGGCGGGTGGAACTATGGCTACACCTTC. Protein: CASIGGWNYGYTF.

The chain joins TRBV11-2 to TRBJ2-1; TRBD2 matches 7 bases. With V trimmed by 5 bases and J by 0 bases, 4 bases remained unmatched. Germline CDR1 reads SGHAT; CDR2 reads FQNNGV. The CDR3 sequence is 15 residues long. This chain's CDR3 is CASSPGLTSYNEQFF. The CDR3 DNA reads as TGTGCCAGCAGCCCGGGACTAACCTCCTACAATGAGCAGTTCTTC.

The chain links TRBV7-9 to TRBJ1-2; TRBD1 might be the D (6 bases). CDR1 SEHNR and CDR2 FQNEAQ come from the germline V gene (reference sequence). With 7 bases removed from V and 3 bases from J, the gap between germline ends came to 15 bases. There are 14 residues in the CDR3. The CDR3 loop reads CASTAGTTHYGYTF. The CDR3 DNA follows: TGTGCCAGCACCGCAGGGACAACCCACTATGGCTACACCTTC.

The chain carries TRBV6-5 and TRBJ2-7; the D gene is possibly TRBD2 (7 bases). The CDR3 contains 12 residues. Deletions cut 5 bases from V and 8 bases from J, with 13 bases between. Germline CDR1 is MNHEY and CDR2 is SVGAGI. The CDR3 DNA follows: TGTGCCAGCAGTCCCGGGGGGCTTCAGCAGTACTTC. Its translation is CASSPGGLQQYF.

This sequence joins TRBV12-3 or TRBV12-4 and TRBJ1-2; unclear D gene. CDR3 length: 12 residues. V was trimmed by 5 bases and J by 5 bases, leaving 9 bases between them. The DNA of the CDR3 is TGTGCCAGCAGTGTCCCGGGGTATGGCTACACCTTC. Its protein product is CASSVPGYGYTF.